This T cell receptor beta chain is drawn from a study of cytomegalovirus exposure and HLA in healthy donors. Across the whole study: A data release that came early held some 79 million unique TCRs from HLA-typed donors.

General observations from the study: In all likelihood, a cluster of highly shared sequence variants was a sequencing artifact.

This clone occurred once. What it binds is unknown. Use of 60 Vbeta and 13 Jbeta primers characterized the PCR. Profiling relied on immunoSEQ multiplex PCR, and the TCRdb table lists in-frame clones only, not all of them. Among 150,000 to 190,000 clones listed, 85% were seen once. Germline CDR1 MNHEY, CDR2 SVGAGI. V shed 8 bases, J shed 6 bases, and the junction held 7 bases outside the gene matches. There are 13 residues in the CDR3. The chain has TRBV6-5 and TRBJ1-2, with 9 bases lining up with TRBD1. Sequencing input: PBMCs. This clonotype was sampled from a woman between 18 and 30 years old in good health and CMV-seronegative. CDR3: CASRPRTGDGYTF. The CDR3 DNA reads TGTGCCAGCCGCCCCCGGACAGGGGATGGCTACACCTTC.